This is a list of T cell receptor beta chains from one sample in a study of Ad26.COV2.S vaccination and SARS-CoV-2 variants. The table came from immunoSEQ multiplex PCR; TCRdb's copy has only in-frame clones and leaves some out. The sample has 500,000 or so clones, roughly 89% seen once. Sequencing used peripheral blood, obtained in a trial of Ad26.COV2.S vaccine versus placebo. The source is a person between 18 and 59 years old who received the Ad26.COV2.S COVID-19 vaccine or a placebo. CDR3s include the opening cysteine and the closing phenylalanine or tryptophan. A D gene is named only where the DNA matches it firmly. Rows may omit the clone size; those that give it use once, few, many or a size class.

abundance	v_gene	d_gene	j_gene	CDR3aa	CDR3nt
.	TRBV14	.	TRBJ2-7	CASSQGRRDSQYF	TGTGCCAGCAGCCAAGGGCGACGGGACTCCCAGTACTTC
.	TRBV7-8	TRBD1	TRBJ2-2	CASSLGARTGPIAGPNGELFF	TGTGCCAGCAGCTTAGGTGCGCGGACAGGGCCAATCGCTGGGCCAAACGGGGAGCTGTTTTTT
.	TRBV25-1	.	TRBJ1-4	CASSDPLPAGEKLFF	TGTGCCAGCAGTGACCCCTTACCGGCGGGGGAAAAACTGTTTTTT
.	TRBV29-1	.	TRBJ1-2	CSVGGYTF	TGCAGTGTAGGGGGCTACACCTTC
.	TRBV5-4	TRBD2	TRBJ2-1	CASSARGTSAHEQFF	TGTGCCAGCAGCGCCCGAGGGACTAGCGCCCATGAGCAGTTCTTC
.	TRBV7-8	.	TRBJ1-6	CASSLARTANSPLHF	TGTGCCAGCAGCTTAGCACGGACCGCGAATTCACCCCTCCACTTT
.	TRBV6-2/TRBV6-3	TRBD1	TRBJ1-5	CASSSGQGAGNQPQHF	TGTGCCAGCAGTAGCGGACAGGGGGCGGGAAATCAGCCCCAGCATTTT
.	TRBV19	TRBD2	TRBJ2-7	CASSLSWGLAYEQYF	TGTGCCAGTAGTCTAAGTTGGGGACTAGCCTACGAGCAGTACTTC
.	TRBV3-1/TRBV3-2	.	TRBJ1-1	CASSPGLNTEAFF	TGTGCCAGCAGCCCGGGACTAAACACTGAAGCTTTCTTT
once	TRBV12-3/TRBV12-4	.	TRBJ2-5	CASSSRETQYF	TGTGCCAGCAGTTCCCGGGAGACCCAGTACTTC
once	TRBV5-4	TRBD1	TRBJ2-7	CASSPGQGVVEQYF	TGTGCCAGCAGCCCCGGACAGGGGGTGGTCGAGCAGTACTTC
.	TRBV6-2/TRBV6-3	.	TRBJ2-7	CASSPEGWAYEQYF	TGTGCCAGCAGCCCGGAGGGATGGGCCTACGAGCAGTACTTC
.	TRBV30	.	TRBJ1-1	CAWSAPPRLEAFF	TGTGCCTGGAGTGCCCCGCCACGGTTGGAAGCTTTCTTT
.	TRBV5-1	.	TRBJ2-7	CASSLRQGLTYEQYF	TGCGCCAGCAGTTTGCGTCAGGGGCTTACCTACGAGCAGTACTTC
.	TRBV5-1	TRBD2	TRBJ2-7	CASSLERPGGYYEQYF	TGCGCCAGCAGCTTGGAAAGACCGGGGGGATATTACGAGCAGTACTTC
.	TRBV9	TRBD1	TRBJ2-7	CASSVGQGGEQYF	TGTGCCAGCAGCGTTGGACAGGGCGGGGAGCAGTACTTC
.	TRBV9	.	TRBJ1-5	CASSVNSNQPQHF	TGTGCCAGCAGCGTCAACAGTAATCAGCCCCAGCATTTT
.	TRBV6-2/TRBV6-3	.	TRBJ2-7	CASSYPFYEQYF	TGTGCCAGCAGTTATCCATTCTACGAGCAGTACTTC
.	TRBV28	.	TRBJ1-5	CASSSPVLTESNQPQHF	TGTGCCAGCAGCTCCCCTGTCCTGACAGAGAGCAATCAGCCCCAGCATTTT
.	TRBV30	TRBD1	TRBJ1-1	CAWSARTHWTGKGWHTEAFF	TGTGCCTGGAGTGCCCGAACTCACTGGACAGGGAAGGGCTGGCACACTGAAGCTTTCTTT
.	TRBV27	.	TRBJ1-6	CASSFAGTVTDSPLHF	TGTGCCAGCAGTTTCGCCGGGACGGTAACTGATTCACCCCTCCACTTT
.	TRBV5-4	TRBD1	TRBJ2-7	CASSQGQGALYEQYF	TGTGCCAGCAGCCAGGGACAGGGGGCCTTGTACGAGCAGTACTTC
.	TRBV6-2/TRBV6-3	TRBD1	TRBJ2-2	CASSRQGVRAAGELFF	TGTGCCAGCAGTCGACAGGGGGTTAGGGCGGCCGGGGAGCTGTTTTTT
.	TRBV5-4	.	TRBJ2-3	CASSPEPGLGDTQYF	TGTGCCAGCAGCCCCGAGCCGGGGTTGGGAGATACGCAGTATTTT
.	TRBV28	.	TRBJ1-1	CASRPGLQGTEAFF	TGTGCCAGCAGACCTGGCCTTCAGGGTACTGAAGCTTTCTTT
.	TRBV5-1	.	TRBJ2-5	CASSLDLRGGWSETQYF	TGCGCCAGCAGCTTGGATCTTAGAGGGGGGTGGTCAGAGACCCAGTACTTC
.	TRBV19	.	TRBJ1-6	CASRESSYNSPLHF	TGTGCCAGTAGGGAAAGCTCCTATAATTCACCCCTCCACTTT
once	TRBV19	.	TRBJ2-2	CASSIVRATGELFF	TGTGCCAGTAGTATAGTCAGGGCCACCGGGGAGCTGTTTTTT
.	TRBV25-1	TRBD2	TRBJ2-5	CASSDRSKTSAYF	TGTGCCAGCAGTGACCGCTCCAAGACTAGCGCGTACTTC
.	TRBV11-3	.	TRBJ2-1	CASSLAGRGDEQFF	TGTGCCAGCAGCTTGGCGGGGAGGGGGGATGAGCAGTTCTTC
.	TRBV30	.	TRBJ1-1	CAWRMGTEAFF	TGTGCCTGGCGTATGGGCACTGAAGCTTTCTTT
.	TRBV11-3	.	TRBJ2-1	CASSLRVNEQFF	TGTGCCAGCAGCTTAAGGGTTAATGAGCAGTTCTTC
.	TRBV9	TRBD1	TRBJ2-7	CASSVTGGSEQYF	TGTGCCAGCAGCGTAACAGGGGGGTCCGAGCAGTACTTC
.	TRBV28	TRBD1	TRBJ2-5	CASTPRTGQETQYF	TGTGCCAGCACCCCACGGACAGGTCAAGAGACCCAGTACTTC
many	TRBV3-1/TRBV3-2	.	TRBJ1-1	CASSILGAMDTEAFF	TGTGCCAGCTCGATTCTGGGGGCGATGGACACTGAAGCTTTCTTT
.	TRBV5-1	TRBD1	TRBJ1-1	CASSLAPTGGTEAFF	TGCGCCAGCAGCCTAGCACCGACAGGGGGCACTGAAGCTTTCTTT
.	TRBV3-1/TRBV3-2	.	TRBJ1-2	CASSQDRASYGYTF	TGTGCCAGCAGCCAAGACAGGGCTTCGTATGGCTACACCTTC
.	TRBV27	TRBD2	TRBJ2-7	CASNPLAGVRALYEQYF	TGTGCCAGCAACCCTCTAGCGGGAGTCCGTGCTCTCTACGAGCAGTACTTC
.	TRBV5-4	.	TRBJ2-1	CASSLGVNEQFF	TGTGCCAGCAGCTTGGGTGTCAATGAGCAGTTCTTC
.	TRBV27	.	TRBJ2-1	CASALGSGEFF	TGTGCCAGCGCCCTCGGATCTGGGGAGTTCTTC
.	TRBV7-2	TRBD1	TRBJ1-5	CASSYPQDRAQHF	TGTGCCAGCAGCTACCCTCAGGACAGGGCCCAGCATTTT
.	TRBV5-1	.	TRBJ2-5	CASRSAKKETQYF	TGCGCCAGCAGATCTGCCAAAAAAGAGACCCAGTACTTC